The clone carrying this T cell receptor (beta chain) was recorded a few times. This sample is part of a study of T cells after posttransplantation cyclophosphamide. The repertoire was sequenced with immunoSEQ multiplex PCR; TCRdb's copy has only in-frame clones and lacks some. Singletons are absent from the sample, which has fewer than 35,000 clones. This sequence originates from a woman aged 30 to 39 in good health and a related stem cell transplant donor. The sample was PBMCs.

CDR3 bases: TGTGCCAGCAGTTTTTACAGGGGACAAGAGACCCAGTACTTC. Amino acid sequence: CASSFYRGQETQYF. This chain uses TRBV12-3 or TRBV12-4 with TRBJ2-5; 7 positions match TRBD1. The CDR3 has 14 residues. With 3 bases clipped from V and 2 bases from J, the junction kept 3 bases outside the gene matches.